The clone carrying this T cell receptor beta chain occurred a few times. In germline, CDR1 is LNHDA, CDR2 SQIVND (reference sequence). This CDR3 comprises 15 residues. V gave up 7 bases and J gave up 8 bases; unmatched junction bases: 12. This specimen belongs to a study of T cell clones after liver transplantation. Study-wide context: In this trial, immunosuppression withdrawal was attempted within 2 years of liver transplant. Samples came pre-transplant, pre-randomization before withdrawal, and post-randomization after withdrawal ended.

Here immunoSEQ multiplex PCR was the method, and the copy in TCRdb shows in-frame clones only, minus some. Of around 100,000 clones listed, around 83% are singletons. V gene TRBV19 combines with J gene TRBJ2-1; 9 positions match TRBD2. The starting material was CD4+ T cells from blood, obtained before liver transplant. This TCR derives from a human donor who received a liver transplant. This CDR3 reads CASKVLAGGPHEQFF. The CDR3 nucleotides read TGTGCCAGTAAGGTTCTGGCGGGAGGGCCCCATGAGCAGTTCTTC.